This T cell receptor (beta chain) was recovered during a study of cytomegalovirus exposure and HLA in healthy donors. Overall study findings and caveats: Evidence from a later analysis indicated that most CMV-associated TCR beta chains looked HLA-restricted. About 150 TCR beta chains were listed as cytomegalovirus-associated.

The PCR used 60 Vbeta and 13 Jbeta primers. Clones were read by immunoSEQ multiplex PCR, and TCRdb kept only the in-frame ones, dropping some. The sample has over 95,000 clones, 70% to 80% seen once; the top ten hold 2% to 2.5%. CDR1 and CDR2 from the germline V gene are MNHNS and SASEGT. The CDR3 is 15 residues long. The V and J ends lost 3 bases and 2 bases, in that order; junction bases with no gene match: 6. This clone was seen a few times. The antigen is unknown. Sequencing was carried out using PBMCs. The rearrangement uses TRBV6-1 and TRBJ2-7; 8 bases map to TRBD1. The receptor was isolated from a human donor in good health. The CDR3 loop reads CASSEPGQVPYEQYF. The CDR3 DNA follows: TGTGCCAGCAGTGAGCCGGGACAGGTCCCCTACGAGCAGTACTTC.